The rows below give T cell receptor beta chains drawn from one sample of a study of blood T cell repertoires in COVID-19. TCRdb's table, derived via immunoSEQ multiplex PCR, lists solely in-frame clones and lacks some. The sample yields a few hundred thousand clones, about nine tenths seen once. Specimen: PBMCs or T cells enriched from blood (not recorded which). These TCRs come from a woman in her thirties or forties who had recovered from COVID-19. The CDR3 runs from the conserved cysteine through the conserved F or W. A D gene is named only where the DNA matches it firmly. Expanded clones are given a class, and other clones once, few, many or no size at all.

j_gene	d_gene	abundance	v_gene	CDR3nt	CDR3aa
TRBJ2-7	TRBD2	NA	TRBV4-2	TGTGCCAGCAATCCATACGTACTAGCGGCGAGTCATTCCTACGAGCAGTACTTC	CASNPYVLAASHSYEQYF
TRBJ2-3	TRBD2	NA	TRBV6-5	TGTGCCAGCAGATACGGGGGGGCGGCAGATACGCAGTATTTT	CASRYGGAADTQYF
TRBJ1-1	NA	NA	TRBV19	TGTGCCAGTAGTATTGTGTATCAGGGAAACACTGAAGCTTTCTTT	CASSIVYQGNTEAFF
TRBJ1-1	NA	NA	TRBV29-1	TGCAGCGTTGCGCGGGGAGGCACTGAAGCTTTCTTT	CSVARGGTEAFF
TRBJ1-3	NA	NA	TRBV28	TGTGCCAGCACCCTACGCGGGGGCTCCACTGGAAACACCATATATTTT	CASTLRGGSTGNTIYF
TRBJ2-1	NA	few	TRBV7-3	TGTGCCAGCAGCTATGTAAGGGAGGCGGAGCAGTTCTTC	CASSYVREAEQFF
TRBJ1-4	TRBD1	few	TRBV2	TGTGCCAGCAGCCCCGACAGGGCGACTAATGAAAAACTGTTTTTT	CASSPDRATNEKLFF
TRBJ1-1	TRBD1	NA	TRBV7-9	TGTGCCAGCAGCTCAGGACGGACAGGGAACACTGAAGCTTTCTTT	CASSSGRTGNTEAFF
TRBJ2-3	TRBD2	NA	TRBV2	TGTGCCAGCAGTGAGTTAGCGGGGGGAGGAGATACGCAGTATTTT	CASSELAGGGDTQYF
TRBJ2-3	TRBD2	NA	TRBV27	TGTGCCAGCAGTTTAGGTCCAGCGGGGGGCACAGATACGCAGTATTTT	CASSLGPAGGTDTQYF
TRBJ2-7	TRBD1	NA	TRBV3-1/TRBV3-2	TGTGCCAGCAGCCAGATTCAGGGGGTTAACGAGCAGTACTTC	CASSQIQGVNEQYF
TRBJ1-5	NA	NA	TRBV28	TGTGCCAGCAGTCCACCTGACCGGGACATGAGCAATCAGCCCCAGCATTTT	CASSPPDRDMSNQPQHF
TRBJ2-1	TRBD2	NA	TRBV3-1/TRBV3-2	TGTGCCAGCAGCCAAGACGGGACGGGAGGGGTTGAGCAGTTCTTC	CASSQDGTGGVEQFF
TRBJ1-6	TRBD1	NA	TRBV27	TGTGCCAGCAGTTTTCGGGACAGGGGTTCACCCCTCCACTTT	CASSFRDRGSPLHF
TRBJ2-2	NA	NA	TRBV14	TGTGCCAGCAGCCAAGTAATATTCGGGGAGCTGTTTTTT	CASSQVIFGELFF
TRBJ2-7	TRBD1	NA	TRBV27	TGTGCCAGCAGTATCGACAGGGAGCGAGAGCAGTACTTC	CASSIDREREQYF
TRBJ2-2	TRBD1	NA	TRBV24-1	TGTGCCACCAGTGATTTCGGGCAGGGGGCGAACACCGGGGAGCTGTTTTTT	CATSDFGQGANTGELFF
TRBJ1-3	NA	NA	TRBV28	TGTGCCAGCAGTTTACAGACGCTGGGTCCGGGGGGAAACACCATATATTTT	CASSLQTLGPGGNTIYF
TRBJ2-7	TRBD2	NA	TRBV7-9	TGTGCCAGCAGCTCCTACGGGAGGCCCTTCTACGAGCAGTACTTC	CASSSYGRPFYEQYF
TRBJ2-7	NA	NA	TRBV5-1	TGCGCCAGCAGCCGGGACATTAGTGGCGAGCAGTACTTC	CASSRDISGEQYF
TRBJ1-1	TRBD1	NA	TRBV28	TGTGCCAGCAGTTTACCAGGGGGCTACACTGAAGCTTTCTTT	CASSLPGGYTEAFF
TRBJ2-5	TRBD2	NA	TRBV9	TGTGCCAGCAGCGTAGGGACTAGCGGGTGGGGGGCCCAAGAGACCCAGTACTTC	CASSVGTSGWGAQETQYF
TRBJ2-1	TRBD2	NA	TRBV27	TGTGCCAGCAGCCGCGGGAGCTCCTACAATGAGCAGTTCTTC	CASSRGSSYNEQFF
TRBJ1-1	TRBD1	NA	TRBV7-3	TGTGCCAGCAGCTTAAGGGGACCGGGACAGGGGATGAACACTGAAGCTTTCTTT	CASSLRGPGQGMNTEAFF
TRBJ1-1	NA	NA	TRBV30	TGTGCCTGGAGGGCGAACACTGAAGCTTTCTTT	CAWRANTEAFF
TRBJ2-7	NA	NA	TRBV27	TGTGCCAGCAGTTTCGGGGTACCCTACGAGCAGTACTTC	CASSFGVPYEQYF
TRBJ1-1	TRBD1	NA	TRBV3-1/TRBV3-2	TGTGCCAGCAGCCACCTTCCCCGGACAGGGAGAACTGAAGCTTTCTTT	CASSHLPRTGRTEAFF
TRBJ1-2	NA	NA	TRBV24-1	TGTGCCACCAGTGTGGACAATAACTATGGCTACACCTTC	CATSVDNNYGYTF
TRBJ2-2	NA	NA	TRBV2	TGTGCCAGCGGAGGGCCGACCGGGGAGCTGTTTTTT	CASGGPTGELFF
TRBJ2-2	TRBD2	NA	TRBV6-6	TGTGCCACCACCCCGGACGGGGGGTCGAACACCGGGGAGCTGTTTTTT	CATTPDGGSNTGELFF
TRBJ1-2	TRBD1	NA	TRBV5-4	TGTGCCAGCAGCTTGCCAACAGGGGGCAGAGACTACACCTTC	CASSLPTGGRDYTF
TRBJ1-1	NA	NA	TRBV10-3	TGTGCCATCACGGAGGACAGGAACACTGAAGCTTTCTTT	CAITEDRNTEAFF